Listed below are T cell receptor beta chains from one sample, sequenced in a study of blood T cell repertoires in COVID-19. Clones were sequenced by immunoSEQ multiplex PCR, and TCRdb holds only the in-frame ones, with some missing. The table shows just under 100,000 clones, with roughly 86% occurring only once. Source material: peripheral blood. The receptors stem from a woman aged 60 to 75 in a cohort sampled during active or convalescent COVID-19. Each CDR3 is given with its conserved first and last residue. Fields, in order: J gene, clone size, D gene, CDR3 length, V gene, CDR3 DNA, CDR3 protein. The D gene is left open where the match is weak. Some rows mark clone size as missing; the rest say once, few, many or name a class of expanded clone.

>TRBJ2-7|-|TRBD2|18|TRBV5-4
TGTGCCAGCAGCCAACGACTAGCGGGAGGTTATACATCCTACGAGCAGTACTTC
CASSQRLAGGYTSYEQYF
>TRBJ2-7|-|-|13|TRBV15
TGTGCCACCAGCAGAGATTCCGAGTACGAGCAGTACTTC
CATSRDSEYEQYF
>TRBJ1-3|-|-|16|TRBV3-1/TRBV3-2
TGTGCCAGCAGCCAAGTTTTGGCAGGTTCTGGAAACACCATATATTTT
CASSQVLAGSGNTIYF
>TRBJ1-4|-|TRBD1|16|TRBV4-1
TGCGCCAGCAGCCAATCGGGACAGGGGGCGAGAGAAAAACTGTTTTTT
CASSQSGQGAREKLFF
>TRBJ1-2|-|-|12|TRBV4-2
TGTGCCAGCAGCAGAGGGTTGGAGGGCTACACCTTC
CASSRGLEGYTF
>TRBJ2-3|-|-|15|TRBV6-5
TGTGCCAGCAGTTGGAGGGGTTGGGGTACAGATACGCAGTATTTT
CASSWRGWGTDTQYF
>TRBJ1-3|-|-|16|TRBV23-1
TGCGCCAGCAGTCAATGTAACAGTAGACCTGGAAACACCATATATTTT
CASSQCNSRPGNTIYF
>TRBJ2-5|-|-|13|TRBV28
TGTGCCAGCAGTCCCACAGGGTTAGAGACCCAGTACTTC
CASSPTGLETQYF
>TRBJ2-3|-|TRBD2|13|TRBV29-1
TGCAGCGTTAATCCTAGCGGGACAGATACGCAGTATTTT
CSVNPSGTDTQYF
>TRBJ2-7|-|TRBD2|14|TRBV11-2
TGTGCCAGCAGCCCGACTAGCGGGAGTAATGAGCAGTACTTC
CASSPTSGSNEQYF
>TRBJ1-5|once|TRBD1|15|TRBV2
TGTGCCAGCAGGAGAGGCCATACAGGGGGAAATGCCCAGCATTTT
CASRRGHTGGNAQHF
>TRBJ1-6|-|-|12|TRBV7-8
TGTGCCAGCAGCCCGGCGGGTTCACCCCTCCACTTT
CASSPAGSPLHF
>TRBJ2-1|-|TRBD2|16|TRBV5-1
TGCGCCAGCACCCCTGGGGGACTAGCGTCTGTAAATGAGCAGTTCTTC
CASTPGGLASVNEQFF